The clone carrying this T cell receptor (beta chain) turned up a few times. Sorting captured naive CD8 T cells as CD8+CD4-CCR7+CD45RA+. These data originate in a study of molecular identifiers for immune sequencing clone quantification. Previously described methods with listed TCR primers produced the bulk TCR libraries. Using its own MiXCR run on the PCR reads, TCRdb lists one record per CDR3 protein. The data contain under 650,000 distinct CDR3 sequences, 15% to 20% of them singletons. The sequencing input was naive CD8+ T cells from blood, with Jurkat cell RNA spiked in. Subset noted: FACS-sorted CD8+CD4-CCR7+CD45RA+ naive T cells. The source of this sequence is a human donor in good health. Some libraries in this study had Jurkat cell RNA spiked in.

The CDR3 DNA sequence: TGTGCCAGCACCACAGGGGGGGCCTACGAGCAGTACTTC. The encoded protein is CASTTGGAYEQYF. The chain uses TRBV2 and TRBJ2-7; the D gene is possibly TRBD1 (8 bases). V gave up 7 bases and J gave up 2 bases, with 12 bases separating them. Germline CDR1 reads SNHLY; CDR2 reads FYNNEI. The CDR3 is 13 residues long.